This T cell receptor beta chain was sequenced for a study of cytomegalovirus exposure and HLA in healthy donors. Germline CDR1 SGHDN, CDR2 FVKESK. The V end lost 1 base, the J end lost 5 bases, and 17 bases lay between the germline ends. The CDR3 has 16 residues. Study outcomes and limitations: Common viral pathogens seemed, in a later analysis, to connect with several of the most significant clusters.

Comments on this clone: The antigen remains unidentified.

Primers: 60 Vbeta forward and 13 Jbeta reverse. Sequencing used immunoSEQ multiplex PCR; TCRdb keeps in-frame clones, though not all of them. The sample contains about 100,000 clones, 70% to 85% of which appear only once. This chain joins TRBV14 and TRBJ2-5; unclear D gene. The source is a male donor in good health and CMV-seronegative. The sequenced sample was PBMCs. The CDR3: CASSQGPYSSGETQYF. The CDR3 bases are TGTGCCAGCAGCCAAGGACCGTACTCGTCCGGGGAGACCCAGTACTTC.